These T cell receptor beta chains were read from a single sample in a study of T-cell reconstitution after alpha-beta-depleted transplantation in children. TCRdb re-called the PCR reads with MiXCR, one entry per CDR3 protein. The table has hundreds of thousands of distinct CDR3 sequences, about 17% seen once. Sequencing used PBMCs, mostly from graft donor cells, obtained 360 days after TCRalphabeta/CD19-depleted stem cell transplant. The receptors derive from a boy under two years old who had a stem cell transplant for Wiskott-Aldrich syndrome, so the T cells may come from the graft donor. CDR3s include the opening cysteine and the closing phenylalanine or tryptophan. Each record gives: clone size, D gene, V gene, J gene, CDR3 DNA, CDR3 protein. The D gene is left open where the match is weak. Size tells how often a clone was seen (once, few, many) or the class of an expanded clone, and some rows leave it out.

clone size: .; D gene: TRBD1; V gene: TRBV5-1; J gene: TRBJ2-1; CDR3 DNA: TGCGCCAGCAGCTGGGGACAGGGATTGTACAATGAGCAGTTCTTC; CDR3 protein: CASSWGQGLYNEQFF
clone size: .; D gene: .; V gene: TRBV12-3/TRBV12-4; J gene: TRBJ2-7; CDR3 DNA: TGTGCCAGCAGTTTAGTATCCAGGACGGGCGAGCAGTACTTC; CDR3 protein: CASSLVSRTGEQYF
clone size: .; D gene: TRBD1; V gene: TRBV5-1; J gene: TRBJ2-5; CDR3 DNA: TGCGCCAGCAAAATTCAACCGGGACAGGTAGAGACCCAGTACTTC; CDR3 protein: CASKIQPGQVETQYF
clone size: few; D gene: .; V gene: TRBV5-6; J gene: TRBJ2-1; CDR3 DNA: TGTGCCAGCAGCTTGATCCTTTACAATGAGCAGTTCTTC; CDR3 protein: CASSLILYNEQFF
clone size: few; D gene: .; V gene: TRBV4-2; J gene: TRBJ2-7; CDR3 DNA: TGTGCCAGCAGCCAAGAGACCGGCTACGAGCAGTACTTC; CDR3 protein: CASSQETGYEQYF
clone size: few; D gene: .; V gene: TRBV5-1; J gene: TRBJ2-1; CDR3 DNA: TGCGCCAGCAGCTTGGGAATAGGGGCCATCAATGAGCAGTTCTTC; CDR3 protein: CASSLGIGAINEQFF
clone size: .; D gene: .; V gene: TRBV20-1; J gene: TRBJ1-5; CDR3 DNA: TGCAGTGCCACGAGGGAAGGTCAGCCCCAGCATTTT; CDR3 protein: CSATREGQPQHF
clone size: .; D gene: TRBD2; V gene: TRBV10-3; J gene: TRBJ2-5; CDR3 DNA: TGTGCCATCAGCACCGCGTCCGGGGGGGCAGAGACCCAGTACTTC; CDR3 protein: CAISTASGGAETQYF
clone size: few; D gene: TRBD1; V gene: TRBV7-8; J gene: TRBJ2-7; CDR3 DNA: TGTGCCAGCAGCCTTTACGGACAGGGCAGCTCCTACGAGCAGTACTTC; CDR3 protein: CASSLYGQGSSYEQYF
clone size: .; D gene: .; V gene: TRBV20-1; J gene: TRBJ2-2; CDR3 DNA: TGCAGTGCTACTCACGCAGCCGGGGAGCTGTTTTTT; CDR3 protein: CSATHAAGELFF
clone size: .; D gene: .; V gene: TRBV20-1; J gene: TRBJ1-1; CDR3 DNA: TGCAGTGCTAGAGAGGTGGGACGCAGCACTGAAGCTTTCTTT; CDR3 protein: CSAREVGRSTEAFF
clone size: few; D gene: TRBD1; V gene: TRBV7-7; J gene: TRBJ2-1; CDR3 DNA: TGTGCCAGCAGCCGAGGGGGGACAGGGGGGGACAATGAGCAGTTCTTC; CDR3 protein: CASSRGGTGGDNEQFF
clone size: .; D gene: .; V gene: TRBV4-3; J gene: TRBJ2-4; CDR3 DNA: TGCGCCAGCAGCCAAGACCTAACTGGGGCCAAAAACATTCAGTACTTC; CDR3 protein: CASSQDLTGAKNIQYF
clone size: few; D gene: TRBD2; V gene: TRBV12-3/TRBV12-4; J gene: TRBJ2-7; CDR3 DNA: TGTGCCAGCAGTTCCCTGACTAGCGGGAGTGTATGGGAGCAGTACTTC; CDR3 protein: CASSSLTSGSVWEQYF
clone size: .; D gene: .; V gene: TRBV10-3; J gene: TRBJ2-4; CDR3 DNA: TGTGCCATCAGTGAGGCGGCGGGGATCATTCAGTACTTC; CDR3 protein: CAISEAAGIIQYF
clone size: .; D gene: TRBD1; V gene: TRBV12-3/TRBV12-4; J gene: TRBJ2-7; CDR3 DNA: TGTGCCAGCAGTTTCGAGGACAGGCCCTACGAGCAGTACTTC; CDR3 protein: CASSFEDRPYEQYF
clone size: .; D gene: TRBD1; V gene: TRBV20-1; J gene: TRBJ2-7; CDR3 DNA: TGCAGTGCTAGAGGGGGACAGAAAACCTACGAGCAGTACTTC; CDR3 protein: CSARGGQKTYEQYF
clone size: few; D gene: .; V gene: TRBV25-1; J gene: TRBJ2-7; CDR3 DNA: TGTGCCAGCAGTGCCCCCTCCCCCCGACAGGAGGCTTCCTACGAGCAGTACTTC; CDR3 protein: CASSAPSPRQEASYEQYF
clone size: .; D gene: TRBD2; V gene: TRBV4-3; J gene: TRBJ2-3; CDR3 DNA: TGCGCCAGCAGCCAAGGGACCGGGAGGTCAGATACGCAGTATTTT; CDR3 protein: CASSQGTGRSDTQYF
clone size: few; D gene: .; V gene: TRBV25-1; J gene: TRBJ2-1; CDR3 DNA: TGTGCCAGCAGTGGCGGACTACCGCAGTTCTTC; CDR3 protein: CASSGGLPQFF
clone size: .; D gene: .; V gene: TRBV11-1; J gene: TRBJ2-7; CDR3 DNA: TGTGCCAGCAGCTCCCGCGGGTTCGACAGATTGGGGACCTACGAGCAGTACTTC; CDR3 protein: CASSSRGFDRLGTYEQYF
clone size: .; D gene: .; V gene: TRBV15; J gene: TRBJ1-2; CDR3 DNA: TGTGCCACCAGCAGAGATCTAGGACCTCGGGGCTACACCTTC; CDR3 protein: CATSRDLGPRGYTF
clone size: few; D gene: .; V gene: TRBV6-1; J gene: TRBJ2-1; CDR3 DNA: TGTGCCAGCAGTCATACCTTTAGGAGTCTCTACAATGAGCAGTTCTTC; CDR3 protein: CASSHTFRSLYNEQFF
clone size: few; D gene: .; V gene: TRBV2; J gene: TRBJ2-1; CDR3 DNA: TGTGCCAGCAGTGAAGGGCAGAACCTCAACAATGAGCAGTTCTTC; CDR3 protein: CASSEGQNLNNEQFF
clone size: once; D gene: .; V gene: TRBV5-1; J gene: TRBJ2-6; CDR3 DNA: TGCGCCAGCAGCTTTCTCGGAAGGGGTAGCTCTGGGGCCAACGTCCTGACTTTC; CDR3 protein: CASSFLGRGSSGANVLTF
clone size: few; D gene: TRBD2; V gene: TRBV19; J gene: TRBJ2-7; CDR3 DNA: TGTGCCAGTAGTCCAAATGGACTAGCGGGAGACTACGAGCAGTACTTC; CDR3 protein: CASSPNGLAGDYEQYF
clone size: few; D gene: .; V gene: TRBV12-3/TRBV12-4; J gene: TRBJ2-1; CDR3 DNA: TGTGCCAGCAGGCCCAATGAGCAGTTCTTC; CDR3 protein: CASRPNEQFF
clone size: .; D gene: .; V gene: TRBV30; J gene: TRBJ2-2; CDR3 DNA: TGTGCCTGGAGGCCAGAATGGCAGGTGAACACCGGGGAGCTGTTTTTT; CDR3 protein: CAWRPEWQVNTGELFF
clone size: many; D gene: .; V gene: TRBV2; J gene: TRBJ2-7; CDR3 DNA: TGTGCCAGCAGTGACCTCGGGAGGACAGGGAGCTACGAGCAGTACTTC; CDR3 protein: CASSDLGRTGSYEQYF
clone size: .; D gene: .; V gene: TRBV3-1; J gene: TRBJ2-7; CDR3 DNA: TGTGCCAGCAGCCAAGAGCGTCTTTACGAGCAGTACTTC; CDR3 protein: CASSQERLYEQYF
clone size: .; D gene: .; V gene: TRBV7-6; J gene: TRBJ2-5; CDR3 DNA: TGTGCCAGCAGCTTAGCCAGGGGCGAGAGGGAGACCCAGTACTTC; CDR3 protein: CASSLARGERETQYF
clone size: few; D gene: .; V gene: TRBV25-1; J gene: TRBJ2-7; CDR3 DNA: TGTGCCAGCAGGGACGAGTGGAGAGAGCAGTACTTC; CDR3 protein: CASRDEWREQYF
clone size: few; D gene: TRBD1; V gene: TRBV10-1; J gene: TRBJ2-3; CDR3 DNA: TGCGCCAGCAGTGAGGGACAGGGCCCAGATACGCAGTATTTT; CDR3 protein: CASSEGQGPDTQYF
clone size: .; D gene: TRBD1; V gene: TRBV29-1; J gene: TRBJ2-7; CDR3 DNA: TGCAGCGCCGCCAGGGGGAATAGTCAGCAGTACTTC; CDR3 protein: CSAARGNSQQYF
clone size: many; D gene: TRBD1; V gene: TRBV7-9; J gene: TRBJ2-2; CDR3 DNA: TGTGCCAGCAGCAAGGGACAGCGAGGGGGGGAGCTGTTTTTT; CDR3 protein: CASSKGQRGGELFF
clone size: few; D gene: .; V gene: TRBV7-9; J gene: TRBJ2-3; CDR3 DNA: TGTGCCAGCAGCTGGTCTACAGATACGCAGTATTTT; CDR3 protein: CASSWSTDTQYF
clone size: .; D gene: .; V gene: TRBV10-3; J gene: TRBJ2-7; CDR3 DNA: TGTGCCATCAGTACCTCCTACGAGCAGTACTTC; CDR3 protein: CAISTSYEQYF
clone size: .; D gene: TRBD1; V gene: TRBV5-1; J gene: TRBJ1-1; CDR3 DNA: TGCGCCAGCAGCTGGCGTACAGGGGGATACGGCACTGAAGCTTTCTTT; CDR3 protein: CASSWRTGGYGTEAFF
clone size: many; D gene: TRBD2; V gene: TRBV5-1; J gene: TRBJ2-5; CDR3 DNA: TGCGCCAGCAGCTTGACCGGGACTAGAGAGGAGACCCAGTACTTC; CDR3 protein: CASSLTGTREETQYF
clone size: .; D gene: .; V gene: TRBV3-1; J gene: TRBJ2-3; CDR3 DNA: TGTGCCAGCAGCCAAGGGGTAGTGTGGGGAGATACGCAGTATTTT; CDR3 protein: CASSQGVVWGDTQYF
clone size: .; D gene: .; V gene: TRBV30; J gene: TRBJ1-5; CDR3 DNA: TGTGCCTGGAGTGTACATAACACCAATCAGCCCCAGCATTTT; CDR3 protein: CAWSVHNTNQPQHF
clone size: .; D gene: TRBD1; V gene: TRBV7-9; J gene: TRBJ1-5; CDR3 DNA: TGTGCCAGCAGCTTATCCGGACAGGGCAATCAGCCCCAGCATTTT; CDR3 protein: CASSLSGQGNQPQHF
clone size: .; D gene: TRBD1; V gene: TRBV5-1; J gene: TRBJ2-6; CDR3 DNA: TGCGCCAGCAGCTTGCGAAAGACAGGGTCTGGGGCCAACGTCCTGACTTTC; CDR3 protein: CASSLRKTGSGANVLTF
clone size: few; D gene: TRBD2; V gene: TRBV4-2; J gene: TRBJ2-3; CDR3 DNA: TGTGCCAGCAGCCAAGATATTCTAGCGGGGAGCACAGATACGCAGTATTTT; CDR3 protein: CASSQDILAGSTDTQYF
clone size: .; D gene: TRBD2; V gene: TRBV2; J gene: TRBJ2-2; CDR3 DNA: TGTACCAGCAGGACCTTGGGGCTAGCGGGGATCGCGGCCGGGGAGCTGTTTTTT; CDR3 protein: CTSRTLGLAGIAAGELFF
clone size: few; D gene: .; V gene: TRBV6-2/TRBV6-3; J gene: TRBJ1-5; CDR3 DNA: TGTGCCAGCTGTAATACGGGAGATCAGCCCCAGCATTTT; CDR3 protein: CASCNTGDQPQHF